The present entry profiles one TCR beta chain with its context. The germline V gene has CDR1 SGHVS and CDR2 FQNEAQ. Between the trimmed V and J ends, which lost 2 bases and 6 bases, there was a span of 15 bases. The length of the CDR3 is 15 residues. Data came from immunoSEQ multiplex PCR; TCRdb stores just in-frame clones and leaves some out. Of approximately 12,000 clones in the sample, 60% to 70% were seen once. The treatment was: randomized to nivolumab then ipilimumab (arm A) or the reverse (arm B). This record belongs to a study of sequential checkpoint blockade in melanoma. Study-level information: First-line arms were nivolumab then ipilimumab, or the reverse, randomized 1:1.

The chain joins TRBV7-8 to TRBJ2-3; TRBD2 is a possible D gene (6 bases). The clonotype was recovered from a human donor with melanoma. Sequenced material: CD8+ T cells sorted from blood (inferred from file names), taken from a patient given nivolumab and ipilimumab in sequence. Written as DNA, the CDR3 is TGTGCCAGCAGCTTATCAACGGGAGATGTGGATACGCAGTATTTT. Encoded protein: CASSLSTGDVDTQYF.